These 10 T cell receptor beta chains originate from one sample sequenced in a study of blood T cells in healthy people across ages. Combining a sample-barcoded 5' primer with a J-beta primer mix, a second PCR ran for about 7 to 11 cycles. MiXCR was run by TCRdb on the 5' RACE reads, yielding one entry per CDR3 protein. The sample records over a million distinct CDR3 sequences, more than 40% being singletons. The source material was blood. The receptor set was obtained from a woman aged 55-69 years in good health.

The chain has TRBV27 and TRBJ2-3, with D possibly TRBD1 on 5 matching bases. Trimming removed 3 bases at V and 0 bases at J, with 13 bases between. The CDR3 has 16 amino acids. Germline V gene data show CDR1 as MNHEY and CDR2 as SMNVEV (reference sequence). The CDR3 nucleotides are TGTGCCAGCAGTTTGGGTCAGGGTTGGAGCACAGATACGCAGTATTTT. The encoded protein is CASSLGQGWSTDTQYF.

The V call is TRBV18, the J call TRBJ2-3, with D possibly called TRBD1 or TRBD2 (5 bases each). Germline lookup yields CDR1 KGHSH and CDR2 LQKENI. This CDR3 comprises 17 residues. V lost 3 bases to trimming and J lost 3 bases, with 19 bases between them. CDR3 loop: CASSPATAGTLTDTQYF. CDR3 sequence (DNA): TGTGCCAGCTCACCGGCAACAGCCGGGACCTTGACAGATACGCAGTATTTT.

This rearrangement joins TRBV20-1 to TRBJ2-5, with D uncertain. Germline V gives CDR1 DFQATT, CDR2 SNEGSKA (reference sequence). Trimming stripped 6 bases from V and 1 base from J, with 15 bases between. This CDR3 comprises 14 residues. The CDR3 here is CSAQRPEGQETQYF. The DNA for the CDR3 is TGCAGTGCCCAGCGCCCGGAAGGCCAAGAGACCCAGTACTTC.

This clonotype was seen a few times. The CDR3 spells CASSVDLAGVVDEQYF. The CDR3 region has the DNA TGTGCCAGCAGCGTAGATCTAGCGGGAGTCGTTGATGAGCAGTACTTC. The gene calls are TRBV9 and TRBJ2-7; the match to TRBD2 covers 10 bases. Germline lookup yields CDR1 SGDLS and CDR2 YYNGEE. This CDR3 is built from 16 residues. Trimming at V came to 0 bases and at J to 7 bases, leaving 10 bases not matched to a gene.

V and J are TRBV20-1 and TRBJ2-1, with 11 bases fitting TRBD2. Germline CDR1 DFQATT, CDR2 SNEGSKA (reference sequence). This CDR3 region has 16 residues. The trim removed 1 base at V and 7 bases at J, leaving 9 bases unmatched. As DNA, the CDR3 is TGCAGTGCTAGAGGGGCCCCCGGGACTAGCGGTAATGAGCAGTTCTTC. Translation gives CSARGAPGTSGNEQFF.

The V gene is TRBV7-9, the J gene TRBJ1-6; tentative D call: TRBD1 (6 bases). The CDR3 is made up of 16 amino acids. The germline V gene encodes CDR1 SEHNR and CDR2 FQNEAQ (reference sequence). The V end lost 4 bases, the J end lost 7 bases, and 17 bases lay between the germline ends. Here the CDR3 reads CASSSGPRGLNSPLHF. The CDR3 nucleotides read TGTGCCAGCAGCTCGGGACCGCGGGGGCTGAATTCACCCCTCCACTTT.

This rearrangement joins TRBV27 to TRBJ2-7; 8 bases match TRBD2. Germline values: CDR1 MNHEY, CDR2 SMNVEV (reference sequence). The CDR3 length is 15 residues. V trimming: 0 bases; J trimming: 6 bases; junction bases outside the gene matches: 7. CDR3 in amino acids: CASSLSLSGRVEQYF. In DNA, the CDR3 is TGTGCCAGCAGTTTATCGCTGAGCGGGAGAGTCGAGCAGTACTTC.

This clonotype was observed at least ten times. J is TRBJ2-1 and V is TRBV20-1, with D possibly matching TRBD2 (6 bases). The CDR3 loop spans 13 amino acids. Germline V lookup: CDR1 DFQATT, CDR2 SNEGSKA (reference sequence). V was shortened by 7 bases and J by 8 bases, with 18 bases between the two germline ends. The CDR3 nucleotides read TGCAGTGGGAGTGTAGGACTAATCGATGAGCAGTTCTTC. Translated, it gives CSGSVGLIDEQFF.

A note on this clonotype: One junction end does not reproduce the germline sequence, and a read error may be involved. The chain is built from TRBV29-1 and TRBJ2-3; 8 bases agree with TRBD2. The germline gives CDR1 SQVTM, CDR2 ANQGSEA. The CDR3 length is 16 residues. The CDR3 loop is CSVDTLAGGVTDTRYF. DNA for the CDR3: TGCAGCGTTGATACGCTGGCGGGAGGCGTCACAGATACGCGGTATTTT.

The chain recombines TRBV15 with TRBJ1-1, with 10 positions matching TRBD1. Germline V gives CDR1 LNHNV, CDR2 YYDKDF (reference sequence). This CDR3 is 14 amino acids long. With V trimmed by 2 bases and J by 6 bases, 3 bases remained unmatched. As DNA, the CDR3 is TGTGCCACCAGCAGACGAGGACAGGGGGCTGAAGCTTTCTTT. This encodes CATSRRGQGAEAFF. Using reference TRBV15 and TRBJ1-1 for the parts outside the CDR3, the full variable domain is DAMVIQNPRYQVTQFGKPVTLSCSQTLNHNVMYWYQQKSSQAPKLLFHYYDKDFNNEADTPDNFQSRRPNTSFCFLDIRSPGLGDTAMYLCATSRRGQGAEAFFGQGTRLTVV.